Listed here are 26 T cell receptor beta chains from one sample, sequenced in a study of molecular identifiers for immune sequencing clone quantification. TCRdb redid the calling of the PCR reads with MiXCR, one entry per CDR3 protein. The table records over 600,000 distinct CDR3 sequences, about 20% of them present only once. The sample was naive CD8+ T cells from blood, with Jurkat cell RNA spiked in. Sample subset: FACS-sorted CD8+CD4-CCR7+CD45RA+ naive T cells. These receptors came from a human donor in good health. Some libraries in this study had Jurkat cell RNA spiked in.

This chain joins TRBV6-6 and TRBJ1-3; 7 positions match TRBD1. From germline, CDR1 is MNHNY and CDR2 SVGAGI (reference sequence). With V trimmed by 2 bases and J by 2 bases, 12 bases remained unmatched. The length of the CDR3 is 18 residues. Here the CDR3 DNA reads TGTGCCAGCAGTTACGGGCCAGGGGGGAAAGGTGCTGGAAACACCATATATTTT. Its protein product is CASSYGPGGKGAGNTIYF.

This rearrangement joins TRBV27 to TRBJ2-2, with D unresolved. The CDR3 consists of 15 residues. The germline gives CDR1 MNHEY, CDR2 SMNVEV (reference sequence). V lost 3 bases to trimming and J lost 2 bases, with 10 bases between them. The CDR3 region has the DNA TGTGCCAGCAGTTTTTGGCAGAGAAACACCGGGGAGCTGTTTTTT. Amino acids: CASSFWQRNTGELFF.

Comments on this clonotype: A much larger clone lies a single base off, so this may be a read error. The V call is TRBV11-2, the J call TRBJ2-1; TRBD1 is a possible D gene (6 bases). The V end was cut by 5 bases, the J end by 6 bases, with 17 bases between. Germline loops: CDR1 SGHAT, CDR2 FQNNGV. The CDR3 spans 15 residues. The CDR3 DNA is TGTGCCAGCAGCCCTAATCGGGACACCCGCAATGAGCAGTTCTTC. It is translated as CASSPNRDTRNEQFF.

This clonotype came up many times. This chain joins TRBV12-3 or TRBV12-4 and TRBJ2-6; D uncertain. CDR3 size: 17 residues. The germline V and J ends were trimmed by 9 bases and 0 bases, with 18 bases remaining between them. CDR3 in amino acids: CASGVLQSLSGANVLTF. CDR3 nucleotides: TGTGCCAGTGGGGTCCTTCAGTCCCTCTCTGGGGCCAACGTCCTGACTTTC.

Comment on this clonotype: A much larger clone differs by one base, so this may be a read error. The chain carries TRBV19 and TRBJ1-5; perhaps TRBD1 as D (5 bases). The CDR3 spans 15 residues. In germline, CDR1 is LNHDA, CDR2 SQIVND (reference sequence). The CDR3 loop reads CTSSIVGGDDQPQHF. The CDR3 bases are TGTACCAGTAGTATAGTGGGAGGGGACGATCAGCCCCAGCATTTT.

This clonotype was found many times. CDR3 nucleotides: TGTGCCAGCAGAGTGGGACCGCGAACCTACGAGCAGTACTTC. It encodes CASRVGPRTYEQYF. This sequence joins TRBV14 and TRBJ2-7; either TRBD1 or TRBD2 may supply D (5 bases each). CDR3 length equals 14 residues. V was pared by 6 bases and J by 2 bases, with 14 bases between. In germline, CDR1 is SGHDN, CDR2 FVKESK.

This clonotype was seen ten or more times. The J gene is TRBJ1-6, the V gene TRBV28; D may be TRBD1 (5 bases). The CDR3 runs 16 residues. Germline V gene data show CDR1 as MDHEN and CDR2 as SYDVKM. V was trimmed by 5 bases and J by 2 bases, leaving 13 bases between them. CDR3 residues: CASSIQQETYNSPLHF. CDR3 in DNA: TGTGCCAGCAGTATTCAACAGGAGACCTATAATTCACCCCTCCACTTT.

This chain links TRBV7-9 with TRBJ2-1; TRBD2 is a possible D gene (6 bases). Germline assignment: CDR1 SEHNR and CDR2 FQNEAQ (reference sequence). This CDR3 contains 13 residues. V lost 8 bases and J 3 bases, leaving 11 bases between the germline ends. CDR3 residues: CASGLANYNEQFF. DNA for the CDR3: TGTGCCAGCGGTCTAGCGAACTACAATGAGCAGTTCTTC.

This clonotype was counted many times. The chain links TRBV6-5 to TRBJ2-7; D is possibly TRBD1 or TRBD2 (7 bases each). Germline V lookup: CDR1 MNHEY, CDR2 SVGAGI. The germline V and J ends were trimmed by 7 bases and 0 bases, with 19 bases remaining between them. The CDR3 totals 16 residues. The CDR3 nucleotides read TGTGCCAGCACCTCCCCCGGGGGGACAGACTCCTACGAGCAGTACTTC. It specifies CASTSPGGTDSYEQYF.

This clonotype was counted a single time. The chain combines TRBV27 with TRBJ2-2, with 13 bases identical to TRBD2. The V and J ends lost 1 base and 6 bases, in that order; junction bases with no gene match: 5. Germline V gives CDR1 MNHEY, CDR2 SMNVEV (reference sequence). The CDR3 consists of 17 residues. As DNA, the CDR3 is TGTGCCAGCAGTTTATTAACTAGCGGGGGGGGGCCCGGGGAGCTGTTTTTT. It codes for CASSLLTSGGGPGELFF.

The chain links TRBV13 to TRBJ2-7, with TRBD1 identical over 10 bases. CDR3 size: 16 residues. From germline, CDR1 is PRHDT and CDR2 FYEKMQ (reference sequence). The V segment lost 0 bases and the J segment 6 bases; nucleotides outside the gene matches: 8. Here the CDR3 reads CASSLGLTGGLGEQYF. The CDR3 nucleotides are TGTGCCAGCAGCTTAGGTCTGACAGGGGGCCTGGGCGAGCAGTACTTC.

The gene calls are TRBV28 and TRBJ2-3, with 8 bases fitting TRBD2. The germline gives CDR1 MDHEN, CDR2 SYDVKM. The V gene end was trimmed by 4 bases and the J gene end by 3 bases; junction bases not matched to a gene: 6. This CDR3 comprises 15 residues. The CDR3 region has the DNA TGTGCCAGCAGTTACCGGGGGGGCCATACAGATACGCAGTATTTT. Encoded protein: CASSYRGGHTDTQYF.

This clonotype was observed a handful of times. V and J are TRBV9 and TRBJ2-1, with TRBD2 matching over 11 bases. CDR1 and CDR2 from the germline V gene are SGDLS and YYNGEE. Trimming at V came to 0 bases and at J to 3 bases, leaving 8 bases not matched to a gene. The CDR3 has 18 residues. For the CDR3, the DNA is TGTGCCAGCAGCGTAGGATCATCCGGGACTAGCGGCTACAATGAGCAGTTCTTC. Its translation is CASSVGSSGTSGYNEQFF. Looking up the rest from reference TRBV9 and TRBJ2-1 gives the full variable domain: DSGVTQTPKHLITATGQRVTLRCSPRSGDLSVYWYQQSLDQGLQFLIQYYNGEERAKGNILERFSAQQFPDLHSELNLSSLELGDSALYFCASSVGSSGTSGYNEQFFGPGTRLTVL.

The sample holds many counts of this clonotype. In DNA, the CDR3 is TGTGCCAGCAGCAAGACAGGACTTAATGAAAAACTGTTTTTT. It yields the protein CASSKTGLNEKLFF. This chain joins TRBV7-9 and TRBJ1-4; possibly TRBD1 for D (6 bases). The CDR3 totals 14 residues. V was pared by 5 bases and J by 4 bases, with 11 bases between. The germline CDR1 and CDR2 sequences are SEHNR and FQNEAQ (reference sequence).

This clonotype was counted many times. This chain connects TRBV14 to TRBJ1-5, with TRBD1 matching over 7 bases. The CDR3 loop spans 13 amino acids. The V segment lost 4 bases and the J segment 7 bases; nucleotides outside the gene matches: 4. Germline loops: CDR1 SGHDN, CDR2 FVKESK. The CDR3 coding sequence is TGTGCCAGCAGCCTGGACAGGACACAGCCCCAGCATTTT. Its translation: CASSLDRTQPQHF.

This clonotype was detected many times. The chain joins TRBV12-3 or TRBV12-4 to TRBJ2-3; TRBD2 matches at 10 bases. The length of the CDR3 is 17 residues. The V segment lost 6 bases and the J segment 4 bases; nucleotides outside the gene matches: 13. The CDR3 DNA sequence: TGTGCCAGCAGGCCCGCTAAACTAGCGGGGACCCCAGATACGCAGTATTTT. Its protein is CASRPAKLAGTPDTQYF.

Many counts were recorded for this clonotype. The chain couples TRBV19 to TRBJ1-4; 7 bases are shared with TRBD1. Unmatched junction bases numbered 11, after V lost 4 bases and J lost 0 bases. The CDR3 has 18 residues. CDR1 is LNHDA and CDR2 is SQIVND in the germline V gene (reference sequence). CDR3 amino acids: CASSSPRQGGPTNEKLFF. CDR3 bases: TGTGCCAGTAGTAGCCCGCGACAGGGTGGACCAACTAATGAAAAACTGTTTTTT.

CDR3 DNA sequence: TGTGCCAGCAGCTTGGTAGCGGGAGGGCCGATGGAGACCCAGTACTTC. This codes for CASSLVAGGPMETQYF. The rearrangement joins TRBV5-5 to TRBJ2-5, with 11 bases matching TRBD2. The CDR3 is 16 residues long. Germline V gives CDR1 SGHKS, CDR2 YYEKEE (reference sequence). Germline trimming cut 0 bases from V and 5 bases from J; bases unmatched to any gene: 6.

This clonotype was observed many times. The chain has TRBV6-5 and TRBJ2-3; D possibly corresponds to TRBD2 (6 bases). CDR1 MNHEY and CDR2 SVGAGI come from the germline V gene. This CDR3 region has 15 residues. V lost 5 bases to trimming and J lost 4 bases, with 16 bases between them. The CDR3, as DNA: TGTGCCAGCAGTCCCGGACTAATACTTTCAGATACGCAGTATTTT. It encodes CASSPGLILSDTQYF.

This clonotype was seen repeatedly, ten times or more. This chain joins TRBV7-9 and TRBJ2-7, with TRBD1 matching over 12 bases. CDR1 is SEHNR, CDR2 FQNEAQ, per germline (reference sequence). The CDR3 has 16 amino acids. The V segment lost 1 base and the J segment 7 bases; nucleotides outside the gene matches: 8. The CDR3 loop is CASSLGDRGLSLEQYF. DNA for the CDR3: TGTGCCAGCAGCTTAGGGGACAGGGGGCTATCCTTGGAGCAGTACTTC. The full variable domain, in which reference TRBV7-9 and TRBJ2-7 provide the parts outside the CDR3, is DTGVSQNPRHKITKRGQNVTFRCDPISEHNRLYWYRQTLGQGPEFLTYFQNEAQLEKSRLLSDRFSAERPKGSFSTLEIQRTEQGDSAMYLCASSLGDRGLSLEQYFGPGTRLTVT.

The chain uses TRBV11-3 and TRBJ2-1; TRBD1 or TRBD2 may be the D gene (5 bases each). Germline V gene sequence: CDR1 SGHNT, CDR2 YENEEA. Trimming took 4 bases from V and 0 from J, leaving 16 bases between them. The CDR3 contains 17 residues. CDR3 in amino acids: CASSSRDGESSYNEQFF. The CDR3 DNA reads as TGTGCCAGCAGCTCCCGGGACGGAGAGAGCTCCTACAATGAGCAGTTCTTC.

This clonotype has only a few counts. This may come from a read error, since a much larger clone is one base off. V is TRBV29-1 and J is TRBJ1-2; the D gene is possibly TRBD1 (5 bases). The CDR3 has 15 amino acids. Trimming shortened V by 2 bases and J by 5 bases, and 18 bases separated the two germline ends. Per the germline V gene, CDR1 is SQVTM and CDR2 is ANQGSEA. CDR3 nucleotides: TGCAGCGTTGAAAGAAGTGCGGACACAGTATATGGCTACACCTTC. This translates into CSVERSADTVYGYTF.

This clonotype occurred a few times. The V call is TRBV20-1, the J call TRBJ2-1, with 12 nucleotides matching TRBD1. This CDR3 is built from 18 residues. V dropped 5 bases and J dropped 1; count of bases not matched to a gene: 12. Germline values: CDR1 DFQATT, CDR2 SNEGSKA (reference sequence). CDR3 DNA sequence: TGCAGTGCTTTCCCGGGACAGGGGGCGGATTGGTCCTACAATGAGCAGTTCTTC. This codes for CSAFPGQGADWSYNEQFF.

In this sample, this clonotype turned up a few times. The chain uses TRBV29-1 and TRBJ2-1, with TRBD1 as a possible D gene (5 bases). V lost 4 bases and J lost 7, with 20 bases in between. This CDR3 region has 15 residues. Germline V gives CDR1 SQVTM, CDR2 ANQGSEA. As DNA, the CDR3 is TGCAGCGTTGGCCAGGGTAACCCCTTGTGGAATGAGCAGTTCTTC. Amino acids: CSVGQGNPLWNEQFF.

This clonotype was detected only a few times. The chain is built from TRBV19 and TRBJ1-5; D gene ambiguous. The V gene lost 5 bases and the J gene lost 5 bases, with 28 bases spanning the gap. The CDR3 runs to 19 residues. Germline loops: CDR1 LNHDA, CDR2 SQIVND (reference sequence). CDR3 DNA sequence: TGTGCCAGTAGTCCGGCCCGACATGGGGAGATATTAGCTTATCAGCCCCAGCATTTT. It yields the protein CASSPARHGEILAYQPQHF.

Ten or more counts support this clonotype. V usage is TRBV23-1 and J usage is TRBJ1-2, with D perhaps TRBD1 (5 bases). TRBV23-1 has ORF status, its function being uncertain. The CDR3 length is 15 residues. V was shortened by 4 bases and J by 2 bases, with 14 bases between the two germline ends. The chain's CDR3 is CASSRKGRHNYGYTF. CDR3 nucleotides: TGCGCCAGCAGTCGCAAGGGACGCCACAACTATGGCTACACCTTC.